This T cell receptor (beta chain) was recorded in a study of Graves' ophthalmopathy and Graves' hyperthyroidism. Study conclusions and caveats: Ophthalmopathy was separated from stable hyperthyroidism by a 13-signature model with roughly 91% sensitivity and 81.08% specificity. Most thyroid clonotypes with frequency above 0.001 were detected in blood too.

Ophthalmopathy absent within 18 months of follow-up marked hyperthyroidism as stable. The source of the PBMCs was around 10 ml of fresh peripheral blood. As the template, RNA transcripts were used to amplify TCR beta CDR3 regions. First-round RT-PCR employed HTBI primers, with a second-round multiplex PCR after it. TCRdb re-called the multiplex PCR reads with MiXCR, one entry per CDR3 protein. This table has 500,000 to 700,000 distinct CDR3 sequences, 22% appearing once. The CDR3 consists of 14 residues. Deletions cut 0 bases from V and 1 base from J, with 7 bases between. Looked up from germline, CDR1 is MGHRA and CDR2 is YSYEKL. This clonotype has only a few counts. Its cognate antigen is unknown.

This receptor was obtained from a woman aged 18-29 years with stable Graves' hyperthyroidism. Some clones in this sample may be carry-over from other donors' samples. Source material: peripheral blood. The chain employs TRBV4-1 and TRBJ2-7; D gene uncertain. In nucleotides, the CDR3 is TGCGCCAGCAGCCAAGATTTTACTTCCTACGAGCAGTACTTC. It encodes CASSQDFTSYEQYF.